This TCR beta chain was profiled in a study of blood T cell repertoires in COVID-19 (dated by TCRdb to the early 2020s). About the investigation overall: Collaborator samples came from the United States, Italy and Spain and covered acute and convalescent phases of COVID-19. The prospective study material was composed of cDNA or gDNA derived from T cells, B-cell-depleted T cells, or PBMCs. Deeply sampled blood TCRbeta repertoires from subjects exposed to, actively infected with, or recovered from COVID-19 were included in the dataset. The repertoires were released in a freely available public database meant as a resource for research on the immune response to SARS-CoV-2. The samples were drawn from two sources: the first 160 participants of the ongoing ImmuneRACE study, and some 1,300 subjects contributed by 6 global collaborators. Nearly every sample came with metadata listing a de-identified subject ID, COVID-19 status, age in years and sex. Where available, HLA class I and class II types were obtained from metadata supplied by the sample provider rather than from assay-based typing. Results and caveats for the whole study, not just this receptor: How much clinical and demographic metadata was included differed by source and by participant, and the metadata was provided uncurated.

One collaborating source in Seattle enrolled patients while the patients were actively infected and followed the patients over time throughout the course of disease. Whole blood was collected in K2EDTA tubes by collaborating institutions according to the institutions' own protocols. Collaborator samples were shipped for TCRbeta analysis as frozen whole blood, isolated PBMCs, or DNA extracted from either sample type. TCRbeta CDR3 regions were amplified from genomic DNA by means of the immunoSEQ Assay, a bias-controlled multiplex PCR. The authors' pipeline ran thus. Nucleated cell counts per sample were estimated from amplification of reference gene primers within the assay. To quantify the absolute abundance of each unique TCRbeta CDR3 rearrangement, sequence reads were collapsed and filtered. Productive Simpson clonality was computed per sample as the square root of Simpson's diversity index over productive rearrangements. This immuneACCESS table, as held by TCRdb, lists in-frame sequences with V and J called but not all clones. Of the missing ones, under half trace to an unresolved V gene in checked studies; the others have no known cause. V and J calls and clone size are given by that table; D and trimming were obtained from the DNA. Counted in this sample were about 130,000 clones; around 82% of them appeared once. About a sixth of the sample is held by the ten biggest clonotypes.

CDR1 SGDLS and CDR2 YYNGEE were looked up in the germline V gene. Counted from cysteine to phenylalanine, this CDR3 has 14 amino acids. Here the CDR3 DNA is all that survives: 42 bases in frame from base 1. Deletion took 6 bases off V and 0 bases off J, with a span of 10 bases between the germline ends. As concerns this clone: Its target antigen remains unknown. Per-base quality was not reported, and no clone a single base away is much larger than it.

The TCR was taken from a man under 40 with COVID-19, enrolled during active disease. What was sequenced was peripheral blood. The rearranged segments are TRBV9 and TRBJ1-3, with TRBD1 as a weak D call on 6 bases. The CDR3 protein sequence reads: CASNGGPSGNTIYF. The nucleotide sequence is TGTGCCAGCAATGGGGGCCCCTCTGGAAACACCATATATTTT.